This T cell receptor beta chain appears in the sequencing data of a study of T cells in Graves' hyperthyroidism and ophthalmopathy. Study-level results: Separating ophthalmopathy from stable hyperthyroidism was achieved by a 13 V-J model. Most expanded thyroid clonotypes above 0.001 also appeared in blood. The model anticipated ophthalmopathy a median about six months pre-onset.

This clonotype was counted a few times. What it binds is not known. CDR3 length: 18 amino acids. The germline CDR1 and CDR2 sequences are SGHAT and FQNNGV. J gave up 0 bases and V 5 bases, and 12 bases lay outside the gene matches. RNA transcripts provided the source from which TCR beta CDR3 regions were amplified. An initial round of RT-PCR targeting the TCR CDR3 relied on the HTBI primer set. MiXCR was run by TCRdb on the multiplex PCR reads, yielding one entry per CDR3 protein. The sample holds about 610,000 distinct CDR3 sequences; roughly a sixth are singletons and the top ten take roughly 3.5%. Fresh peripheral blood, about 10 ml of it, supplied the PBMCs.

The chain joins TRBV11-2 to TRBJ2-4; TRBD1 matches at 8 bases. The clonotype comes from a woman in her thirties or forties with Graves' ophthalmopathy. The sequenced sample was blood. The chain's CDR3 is CASSQNFGTGLAKNIQYF. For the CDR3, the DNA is TGTGCCAGCAGCCAAAACTTCGGGACAGGTCTAGCCAAAAACATTCAGTACTTC.